The rows below give T cell receptor beta chains drawn from one sample of a study of cytomegalovirus exposure and HLA in healthy donors. The repertoire was sequenced with immunoSEQ multiplex PCR; TCRdb's copy has only in-frame clones and lacks some. The profile shows roughly 200,000 clones, about two thirds of them singletons. The sequenced sample consisted of PBMCs. The receptors originated from a man in his forties or fifties in good health and CMV-seropositive. CDR3s include the opening cysteine and the closing phenylalanine or tryptophan. D genes are given only for firm matches. The listing skips clone size in some rows; elsewhere it reads once, few, many or a size class.

len	j_gene	abundance	d_gene	v_gene	CDR3nt	CDR3aa
15	TRBJ1-2	-	TRBD1	TRBV6-5	TGTGCCAGCAGTTACTCCGGGGACAGCTTCTATGGCTACACCTTC	CASSYSGDSFYGYTF
15	TRBJ2-3	-	TRBD2	TRBV6-6	TGTGCCAGCAAAGCGGGACTAGCCATTTTCGGTACGCAGTATTTT	CASKAGLAIFGTQYF
15	TRBJ2-1	-	TRBD2	TRBV9	TGTGCCAGCAGCGTAGGGGCTAGCGGTTACAATGAGCAGTTCTTC	CASSVGASGYNEQFF
13	TRBJ1-5	few	TRBD1	TRBV6-5	TGTGCCATAGTCAGGGGGACAAAGCAGCCCCAGCATTTT	CAIVRGTKQPQHF
15	TRBJ1-2	few	TRBD1	TRBV6-1	TGTGCCAGCAGTGAAGGGGGACAGTCGTACTATGGCTACACCTTC	CASSEGGQSYYGYTF
19	TRBJ2-6	-	-	TRBV5-6	TGTGCCAGCAGCTCTCTGACAGGGAGGTTAGGGTCTGGGGCCAACGTCCTGACTTTC	CASSSLTGRLGSGANVLTF
17	TRBJ1-3	-	-	TRBV4-1	TGCGCCAGCAGCCAATGGGCAGGCCTGCGTTTTGGAAACACCATATATTTT	CASSQWAGLRFGNTIYF
14	TRBJ2-7	-	TRBD2	TRBV7-8	TGTGCCAGCAGCTTACGGGAGGGTCTCTGGGAGCAGTACTTC	CASSLREGLWEQYF
16	TRBJ1-4	few	TRBD1	TRBV7-9	TGTGCCAGCACCTGGGACAGGGCGACCCCTAATGAAAAACTGTTTTTT	CASTWDRATPNEKLFF
16	TRBJ2-7	-	-	TRBV7-2	TGTGCCAGCAGCTTGCTAACACAGGTGTCCGCCTACGAGCAGTACTTC	CASSLLTQVSAYEQYF
15	TRBJ1-3	once	-	TRBV5-4	TGTGCCAGCAGCAGTGACATGCACTCTGGAAACACCATATATTTT	CASSSDMHSGNTIYF
15	TRBJ2-3	-	-	TRBV11-2	TGTGCCAGCAGCAGAGAGGGCAGGTTCACAGATACGCAGTATTTT	CASSREGRFTDTQYF
11	TRBJ2-7	few	-	TRBV6-6	TGTGCCAGCAGTTACCAATACGAGCAGTACTTC	CASSYQYEQYF
14	TRBJ2-7	-	TRBD1	TRBV5-1	TGCGCCAGCAGCAGCGACAGGGGGCCCTACGAGCAGTACTTC	CASSSDRGPYEQYF
16	TRBJ2-3	few	-	TRBV19	TGTGCCAGTAGTAGGCCGGCGGTCGGTGGGACAGATACGCAGTATTTT	CASSRPAVGGTDTQYF
14	TRBJ2-3	-	-	TRBV7-9	TGTGCCGGCAGTACGGGGGACTTCGCAGATACGCAGTATTTT	CAGSTGDFADTQYF
15	TRBJ2-3	-	-	TRBV10-3	TGTGCCATCATGGGGACTTCTCTCTTGACAGATACGCAGTATTTT	CAIMGTSLLTDTQYF
13	TRBJ1-1	few	-	TRBV18	TGTGCCAGCTCACCCCCCTTGAACACTGAAGCTTTCTTT	CASSPPLNTEAFF
15	TRBJ1-4	-	-	TRBV28	TGTGCCAGCAGTTCGGTGACAGTAGAAGGTGAAAAACTGTTTTTT	CASSSVTVEGEKLFF
15	TRBJ2-7	once	TRBD1	TRBV6-1	TGTGCCAGCAGTTTCCAGGGGGCAGGAACCTACGAGCAGTACTTC	CASSFQGAGTYEQYF
13	TRBJ2-7	-	-	TRBV21-1	TGTGCCAGCAGCAAAGAACGGGTGGGATTCAGGGACTTC	CASSKERVGFRDF
14	TRBJ1-2	-	-	TRBV28	TGTGCCAGCAGTTTTAGCAATCGGGGCTATGGCTACACCTTC	CASSFSNRGYGYTF
15	TRBJ1-2	-	TRBD1	TRBV15	TGTGCCACCAGCAGAGCTGGGACAGGGGACTATGGCTACACCTTC	CATSRAGTGDYGYTF
14	TRBJ2-3	once	-	TRBV10-3	TGTGCCAGTTCATTTGGGCAGGGCGGAGATACGCAGTATTTT	CASSFGQGGDTQYF
15	TRBJ1-4	-	-	TRBV5-1	TGCGCCAGCAGTCCCACAGGGACCTATAATGAAAAACTGTTTTTT	CASSPTGTYNEKLFF
13	TRBJ1-1	-	TRBD1	TRBV9	TGTGCCAGCAGCGAGGGGGCTCGCACTGAAGCTTTCTTT	CASSEGARTEAFF
14	TRBJ1-1	few	-	TRBV2	TGTGCCAGCAGTGTGAGGGGGGGTAGCACTGAAGCTTTCTTT	CASSVRGGSTEAFF
15	TRBJ2-3	-	TRBD2	TRBV7-3	TGTGCCAGCAGCCGAAGCGGGGGCCTCATAGATACGCAGTATTTT	CASSRSGGLIDTQYF
14	TRBJ1-2	once	-	TRBV28	TGTGCCAGCAGTTTCCCCGGGACAACATATGGCTACACCTTC	CASSFPGTTYGYTF
13	TRBJ1-6	-	-	TRBV2	TGTGCCAGCCGGGTGCTTTATAATTCACCCCTCCACTTT	CASRVLYNSPLHF
12	TRBJ2-3	-	-	TRBV27	TGTGCCAGCAGTCCAACAACGAATACGCAGTATTTT	CASSPTTNTQYF
15	TRBJ2-1	-	-	TRBV15	TGTGCCACCAGCAGTCCCAGGGGCGACTACAATGAGCAGTTCTTC	CATSSPRGDYNEQFF
12	TRBJ1-2	-	-	TRBV6-5	TGTGCCAGCAGTCCTCGGGGGGATGGCTACACCTTC	CASSPRGDGYTF
13	TRBJ1-6	-	-	TRBV5-4	TGTGCCAGCAGCCCCGGAGGCTCTTCACCCCTCCACTTT	CASSPGGSSPLHF
16	TRBJ2-6	few	-	TRBV5-6	TGTGCCAGCAGCCTCTGGACAGTGTGGGGGGCCAACGTCCTGACTTTC	CASSLWTVWGANVLTF
13	TRBJ2-3	-	-	TRBV27	TGTGCCAGCCGACTAGTTCGCACAGATACGCAGTATTTT	CASRLVRTDTQYF
15	TRBJ2-2	-	-	TRBV6-1	TGTGCCAGCAGTGAGAGGACACCAAGGACCGGGGAGCTGTTTTTT	CASSERTPRTGELFF
16	TRBJ2-1	-	-	TRBV5-4	TGTGCCAGCAGCTTGGGGGGGACTCCCAGATCAAATGAGCAGTTCTTC	CASSLGGTPRSNEQFF
15	TRBJ2-5	-	TRBD2	TRBV6-5	TGTGCCAGCAGTATGGGGGGGTTGGATTTGGGGACCCAGTACTTC	CASSMGGLDLGTQYF
14	TRBJ2-3	-	TRBD2	TRBV5-1	TGCGCCAGCGAGACTAGCGGGGGGGGGAATACGCAGTATTTT	CASETSGGGNTQYF
15	TRBJ2-2	-	-	TRBV7-2	TGTGCCAGCAGCCGGTCGGTAGCGACCACCGGGGAGCTGTTTTTT	CASSRSVATTGELFF
15	TRBJ1-5	-	-	TRBV5-1	TGCGCCAGCAGCTTGGCCGGGTCACCGAATCAGCCCCAGCATTTT	CASSLAGSPNQPQHF
14	TRBJ1-1	-	-	TRBV7-9	TGTGCCAGCAGCTTACTAGGGGGGGACACTGAAGCTTTCTTT	CASSLLGGDTEAFF
14	TRBJ1-5	few	-	TRBV7-2	TGTGCCAGCAGCCCGGACAGCTTCAATCAGCCCCAGCATTTT	CASSPDSFNQPQHF